This T cell receptor beta chain was obtained from a study of T-cell memory formation after mild COVID-19. The wider study: Most TCR clusters belonged to a single donor. Study observations and caveats: Several responding clones turned up in pre-infection memory, indicating that cross-reactive memory may have taken part.

CDR1 is SGHKS and CDR2 is YYEKEE in the germline V gene (reference sequence). With 4 bases clipped from V and 4 bases from J, the junction kept 22 bases outside the gene matches. CDR3 size: 19 residues. Remarks on this clonotype: Its antigen is not identified.

The authors produced TCR alpha and TCR beta cDNA libraries with sample barcodes and UMIs by 5'RACE using constant-segment primers. Using its own MiXCR run on the 5' RACE reads, TCRdb lists one record per CDR3 protein. The data show fewer than 700,000 distinct CDR3 sequences, roughly 18% seen once. The material sequenced was PBMCs or a T cell subset sorted from them (not recorded which). This TCR was recovered from an adult woman who had mild COVID-19 (a few samples of this study predate the infection). Cell type and time point are not known. The V call is TRBV5-5, the J call TRBJ1-2, with 7 bases identical to TRBD1. CDR3: CASSLTTGIGAFGGYGYTF. In DNA form, the CDR3 reads TGTGCCAGCAGCCTAACGACAGGGATTGGGGCTTTTGGTGGCTATGGCTACACCTTC.